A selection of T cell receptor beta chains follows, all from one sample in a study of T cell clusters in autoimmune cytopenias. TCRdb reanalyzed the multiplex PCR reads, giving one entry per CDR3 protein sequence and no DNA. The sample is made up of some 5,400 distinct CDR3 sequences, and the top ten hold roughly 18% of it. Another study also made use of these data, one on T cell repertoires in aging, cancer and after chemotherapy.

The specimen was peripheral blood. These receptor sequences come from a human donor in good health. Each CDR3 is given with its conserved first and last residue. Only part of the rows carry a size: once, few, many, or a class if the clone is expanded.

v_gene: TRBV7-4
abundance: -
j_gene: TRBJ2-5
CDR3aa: CASSFREGETQYF

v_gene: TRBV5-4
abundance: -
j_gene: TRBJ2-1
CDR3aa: CASRSGNSRFQSSYNEQFF

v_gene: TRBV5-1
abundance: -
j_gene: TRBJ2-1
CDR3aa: CASSSIGGGPVDEQFF

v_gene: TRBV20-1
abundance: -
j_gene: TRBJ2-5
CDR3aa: CSARDSTGINKETQYF

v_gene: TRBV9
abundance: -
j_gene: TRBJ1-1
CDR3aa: CASSPRQGGSTEAFF

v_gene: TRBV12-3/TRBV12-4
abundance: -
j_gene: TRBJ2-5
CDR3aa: CASTPGGIFETQYF

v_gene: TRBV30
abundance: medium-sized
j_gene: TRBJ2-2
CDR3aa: CAWRYIDTGELFF

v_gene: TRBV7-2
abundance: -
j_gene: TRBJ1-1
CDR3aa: CASSPGRSSPTMNTEAFF

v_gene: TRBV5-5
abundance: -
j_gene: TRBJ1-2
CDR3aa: CASSLPRGQGFNGYTF

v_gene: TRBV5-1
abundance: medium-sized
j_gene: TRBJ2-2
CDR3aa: CASSSSSGRAAGELFF

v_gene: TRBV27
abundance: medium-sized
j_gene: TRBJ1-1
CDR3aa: CASSLKSGGQLMPEAFF